This T cell receptor beta chain emerged from a study of T cell responses to AZD1222 COVID-19 vaccine (dated by TCRdb to the early 2020s). General notes on the study: TCR sequencing covered some 250 trial participants: 207 given two doses of AZD1222 and 26 given two doses of MenACWY control vaccine. Trial participants were enrolled into age subgroups of 18-55, 56-69 and 70-plus years, which contained about 150, 28 and 57 TCR-sequenced participants, respectively.

The CDR3 regions of human TCRbeta chains were analyzed by immunosequencing. On the study's bioinformatics: TCRs in the repertoires were matched against a reference library of SARS-CoV-2-specific TCRs that had been generated with the MIRA antigen-specificity platform. Breadth was defined as the fraction of unique TCRs that were SARS-CoV-2-associated, and depth was defined as the fraction of total T cells that were SARS-CoV-2-associated. Using the MIRA data, each spike-specific TCR was mapped to the spike region that the TCR reacts to and placed in a CD4 or CD8 class. Log10-transformed breadth and depth values were compared by one-way ANOVA with Sidak's multiple comparisons tests. Sourced from immuneACCESS, this table was stored by TCRdb with only in-frame sequences that have V and J called. A share of the clones is absent; for the studies checked, an unresolved V gene accounts for under half, and the remainder has no known explanation. The D gene and trimming were derived from the DNA, and the V and J assignments and clone size from that table. This sample comprises some 160,000 clones, around nine tenths of them detected only once. Jointly, the top ten make up approximately 0.97% of the sample.

This clone was recorded once. Its antigen has not been determined. No much larger clone is present one base from it, and per-base qualities are unavailable. CDR1 and CDR2, looked up from the germline V gene, are SGHDT and YYEEEE. Taken from cysteine to phenylalanine, the CDR3 has 14 residues. Only the CDR3 portion is preserved as DNA: 42 bases, with reading frame beginning at the first base. V lost 0 bases and J lost 5 bases; the stretch between them is 9 bases long. What the authors observed across the whole study: Participants were mostly white British and included more females than males, and it was suggested by the authors that clonal diversity may have been underestimated. Nearly half of unique spike-specific TCRs reportedly recognized epitopes outside regions mutated in the B.1.351 and B.1.1.7 variants. A significant rise in spike-specific TCR breadth and depth was observed after two AZD1222 doses relative to day 0 and relative to MenACWY recipients. Because no day 14 peak-response samples were available, the repertoires could be characterized only after the peak T cell response. In the small 56-69-year group, the increase in depth fell short of significance, most likely because of low power. Conclusions about previously exposed vaccinees are limited, since just a handful of AZD1222 recipients were seropositive for SARS-CoV-2 at baseline. The vaccine-associated CD4 TCRs covered the entire spike protein, and the dominant responses fell in regions 160-218 and 743-854.

This sample's time point label indicates: about 28 days (+/-7) after the second vaccine dose. AZD1222 recipients given second doses at about 4 weeks or at about 12 weeks were pooled, since spike-specific TCR depth and breadth were not found to differ between the two schedules. Vaccinee samples came from UK trials COV001 and COV002, including a single-blind randomized controlled phase 2/3 trial of AZD1222 (ChAdOx1 nCoV-19) in healthy adults. For TCRbeta chain sequencing, PBMC samples from trial participants were taken at day 0 and at day 28 after the second dose. This receptor was taken from an adult who received the AZD1222 COVID-19 vaccine. Recombination linked TRBV5-6 to TRBJ1-5; no confident D gene assignment can be made. Source: peripheral blood, taken 28 days after the second AZD1222 dose. The DNA sequence follows: TGTGCCAGCAGCTTGGCGGCAGACCATCAGCCCCAGCATTTT. Translated, it reads CASSLAADHQPQHF.